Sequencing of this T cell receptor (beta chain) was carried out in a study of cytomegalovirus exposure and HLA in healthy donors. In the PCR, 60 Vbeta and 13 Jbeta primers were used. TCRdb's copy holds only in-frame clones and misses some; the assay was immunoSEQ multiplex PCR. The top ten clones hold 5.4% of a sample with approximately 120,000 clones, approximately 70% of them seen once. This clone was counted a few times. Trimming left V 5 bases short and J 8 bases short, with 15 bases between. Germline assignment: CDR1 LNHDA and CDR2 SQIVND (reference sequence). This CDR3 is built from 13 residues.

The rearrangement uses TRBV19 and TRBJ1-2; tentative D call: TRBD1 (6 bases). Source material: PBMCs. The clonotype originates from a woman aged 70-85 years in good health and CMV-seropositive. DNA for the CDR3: TGTGCCAGTAGTGAATTGACAGGCCTGGGCTACACCTTC. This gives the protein CASSELTGLGYTF.